Presented here are 20 T cell receptor beta chains from one specimen sequenced in a study of blood T cell repertoires in COVID-19. TCRdb's copy holds only in-frame clones and misses some; the assay was immunoSEQ multiplex PCR. Among some 530,000 clones listed, approximately 85% were seen once. Material: peripheral blood. The receptor set was obtained from a human donor in a cohort sampled during active COVID-19.

V and J are TRBV6-2 or TRBV6-3 and TRBJ1-2; D possibly corresponds to TRBD1 (5 bases). The germline V gene has CDR1 MNHEY and CDR2 SVGEGT. V was cut by 4 bases and J by 3 bases, with 15 bases left in between. CDR3 length equals 15 residues. The CDR3 DNA follows: TGTGCCAGCAGTTTTCCCAGGAGCAGGGACTATGGCTACACCTTC. This gives the protein CASSFPRSRDYGYTF.

V and J are TRBV7-2 and TRBJ2-2; the D gene is possibly TRBD1 (6 bases). This CDR3 contains 16 residues. Germline CDR1 SGHTA, CDR2 FQGNSA. V was pared by 2 bases and J by 3 bases, with 13 bases between. The CDR3 region is CASSLMTGGDTGELFF. CDR3 coding DNA: TGTGCCAGCAGCTTAATGACAGGCGGCGACACCGGGGAGCTGTTTTTT.

The J gene is TRBJ2-7, the V gene TRBV7-9; TRBD1 agrees at 11 bases. The CDR3 has 18 residues. With V trimmed by 1 base and J by 2 bases, 10 bases remained unmatched. Germline V CDR1 and CDR2: SEHNR, FQNEAQ (reference sequence). For the CDR3, the DNA is TGTGCCAGCAGCTTAGAGATGTTTTCGGGACAGGGGGCCTACGAGCAGTACTTC. It codes for CASSLEMFSGQGAYEQYF.

The J gene is TRBJ2-2, the V gene TRBV11-2; possible D gene TRBD2, 5 bases. CDR3 size: 15 residues. The germline V gene has CDR1 SGHAT and CDR2 FQNNGV. With 2 bases removed from V and 4 bases from J, the gap between germline ends came to 11 bases. CDR3 nucleotide sequence: TGTGCCAGCAGCTTACCACTAGGTCCCACCGGGGAGCTGTTTTTT. Residues: CASSLPLGPTGELFF.

The rearrangement uses TRBV4-1 and TRBJ2-3, with 9 bases fitting TRBD2. The CDR3 runs 18 residues. The germline CDR1 and CDR2 sequences are MGHRA and YSYEKL. Losses at the gene ends were 0 bases for V and 0 bases for J; bases not matched to a gene: 7. In DNA form, the CDR3 reads TGCGCCAGCAGCCAAGATCGGGAGCGGGAGGATAGCACAGATACGCAGTATTTT. This gives the protein CASSQDREREDSTDTQYF.

This clone showed up just a few times. The rearrangement joins TRBV29-1 to TRBJ2-5; 12 nucleotides line up with TRBD2. Germline loops: CDR1 SQVTM, CDR2 ANQGSEA. The CDR3 consists of 13 residues. V gave up 7 bases and J gave up 3 bases; unmatched junction bases: 3. This CDR3 reads CSARTSGKETQYF. The CDR3 DNA reads as TGCAGCGCAAGGACTAGCGGGAAAGAGACCCAGTACTTC.

The chain carries TRBV7-2 and TRBJ2-1; D may be TRBD2 (6 bases). The length of the CDR3 is 18 residues. With 3 bases removed from V and 1 base from J, the gap between germline ends came to 19 bases. From germline, CDR1 is SGHTA and CDR2 FQGNSA. CDR3 sequence reads: CASSFQEGLAVSYNEQFF. The CDR3 nucleotides read TGTGCCAGCAGCTTTCAGGAGGGATTAGCGGTGTCCTACAATGAGCAGTTCTTC.

This clone was counted once. This chain links TRBV11-2 with TRBJ2-2, with D possibly matching TRBD2 (7 bases). Trimming left V 6 bases short and J 5 bases short, with 19 bases between. This CDR3 has 16 residues. The germline V gene has CDR1 SGHAT and CDR2 FQNNGV. The CDR3 DNA follows: TGTGCCAGCAGGATAACGGCGGGGAGGGGGACCGGGGAGCTGTTTTTT. Protein sequence: CASRITAGRGTGELFF.

The genes are TRBV20-1 and TRBJ2-5; D is uncertain. The CDR3 spans 11 residues. The V end was cut by 3 bases, the J end by 7 bases, with 9 bases between. Germline CDR1 and CDR2: DFQATT and SNEGSKA (reference sequence). The CDR3 sequence is CSAREPRTQYF. For the CDR3, the DNA is TGCAGTGCTAGGGAACCTAGGACCCAGTACTTC.

This clone was recorded a few times. J is TRBJ1-1 and V is TRBV7-3; D may be TRBD1 (6 bases). Between the trimmed V and J ends, which lost 6 bases and 1 base, there was a span of 9 bases. Germline V gives CDR1 SGHTA, CDR2 FQGTGA. This CDR3 has 13 amino acids. The CDR3 DNA sequence: TGTGCCAGCAGTCAGGGGACGAACACTGAAGCTTTCTTT. Translating gives CASSQGTNTEAFF.

V usage is TRBV3-1 (or the pseudogene TRBV3-2) and J usage is TRBJ2-7; TRBD2 aligns across 7 bases. After removal of 2 bases from V and 2 bases from J, the junction contained 6 bases not matched to a gene. The germline V gene encodes CDR1 LGHDT and CDR2 YNNKEL (reference sequence). The CDR3 loop spans 15 amino acids. CDR3 loop: CASSQLAAAPYEQYF. CDR3 DNA sequence: TGTGCCAGCAGCCAACTAGCGGCGGCACCCTACGAGCAGTACTTC.

This clone was seen more than once but under ten times. This rearrangement joins TRBV10-2 to TRBJ1-2; a possible D gene is TRBD1 (6 bases). Per germline, CDR1 WSHSY and CDR2 SAAADI. Trimming took 5 bases from V and 8 from J, leaving 18 bases between them. CDR3 length: 14 residues. The CDR3 here is CASSLGQSFAGYTF. CDR3 bases: TGCGCCAGCAGTCTCGGACAGAGCTTTGCGGGCTACACCTTC.

The chain recombines TRBV10-2 with TRBJ2-7; 7 bases are shared with TRBD1. CDR3 length: 14 residues. The germline V gene has CDR1 WSHSY and CDR2 SAAADI. The V gene end was trimmed by 7 bases and the J gene end by 2 bases; junction bases not matched to a gene: 8. The CDR3 DNA follows: TGCGCCAGCACCGTTGACAGGGCCCCCTACGAGCAGTACTTC. Its protein is CASTVDRAPYEQYF.

The chain joins TRBV12-2 to TRBJ1-3; the table's D gene call, TRBD1, was not cross checked with the DNA. TRBV12-2 is an annotated pseudogene. The CDR3 contains 17 residues. CDR3 in DNA: TGTGCAAGTCGCTTAAGTGCAGGGATAAGCTCTGGAAACACCATATATTTT. It encodes CASRLSAGISSGNTIYF.

The V gene is TRBV27, the J gene TRBJ2-5; 8 bases match TRBD1. This CDR3 is built from 16 residues. With 6 bases clipped from V and 2 bases from J, the junction kept 11 bases outside the gene matches. The germline gives CDR1 MNHEY, CDR2 SMNVEV (reference sequence). CDR3: CASRKEPRTGQETQYF. The CDR3 nucleotides are TGTGCCAGCAGGAAAGAACCCAGGACAGGGCAAGAGACCCAGTACTTC.

The chain has TRBV4-3 and TRBJ2-7; maybe TRBD2 (5 bases). V shed 0 bases and J shed 6 bases, with 12 bases lying between them. The germline V gene encodes CDR1 LGHNA and CDR2 YSLEER. There are 14 residues in the CDR3. This CDR3 is CASSQDPRDREQYF. CDR3 bases: TGCGCCAGCAGCCAAGATCCCCGGGATCGCGAGCAGTACTTC.

The rearrangement links TRBV7-9 to TRBJ2-3; D is perhaps TRBD2 (6 bases). This CDR3 is 14 amino acids long. V was cut by 2 bases and J by 4 bases, with 10 bases left in between. Germline CDR1 SEHNR, CDR2 FQNEAQ (reference sequence). The CDR3 coding sequence is TGTGCCAGCAGCTTAACCGGGAGCGCAGATACGCAGTATTTT. The encoded protein is CASSLTGSADTQYF. Filled out from reference TRBV7-9 and TRBJ2-3, the complete variable domain reads DTGVSQNPRHKITKRGQNVTFRCDPISEHNRLYWYRQTLGQGPEFLTYFQNEAQLEKSRLLSDRFSAERPKGSFSTLEIQRTEQGDSAMYLCASSLTGSADTQYFGPGTRLTVL.

The genes are TRBV7-3 and TRBJ2-1; TRBD2 aligns across 8 bases. CDR3 length: 16 residues. Losses at the gene ends were 5 bases for V and 0 bases for J; bases not matched to a gene: 6. Looked up from germline, CDR1 is SGHTA and CDR2 is FQGTGA. CDR3 residues: CASSITSGSSYNEQFF. CDR3 nucleotides: TGTGCCAGCAGCATCACTAGCGGCAGCTCCTACAATGAGCAGTTCTTC.

The genes are TRBV12-3 or TRBV12-4 and TRBJ1-2; D may be TRBD1 (5 bases). This CDR3 has 13 amino acids. Trimming left V 3 bases short and J 2 bases short, with 7 bases between. CDR3 loop: CASSLQGNYGYTF. CDR3 bases: TGTGCCAGCAGTTTGCAGGGCAACTATGGCTACACCTTC.

J is TRBJ2-2 and V is TRBV4-2; 12 positions agree with TRBD2. V trimming: 0 bases; J trimming: 5 bases; junction bases outside the gene matches: 4. This CDR3 has 17 residues. Looked up from germline, CDR1 is LGHNA and CDR2 is YNFKEQ. The CDR3 protein is CASSQDSSGRVTGELFF. The CDR3 DNA sequence: TGTGCCAGCAGCCAAGATTCTAGCGGGAGGGTTACCGGGGAGCTGTTTTTT.